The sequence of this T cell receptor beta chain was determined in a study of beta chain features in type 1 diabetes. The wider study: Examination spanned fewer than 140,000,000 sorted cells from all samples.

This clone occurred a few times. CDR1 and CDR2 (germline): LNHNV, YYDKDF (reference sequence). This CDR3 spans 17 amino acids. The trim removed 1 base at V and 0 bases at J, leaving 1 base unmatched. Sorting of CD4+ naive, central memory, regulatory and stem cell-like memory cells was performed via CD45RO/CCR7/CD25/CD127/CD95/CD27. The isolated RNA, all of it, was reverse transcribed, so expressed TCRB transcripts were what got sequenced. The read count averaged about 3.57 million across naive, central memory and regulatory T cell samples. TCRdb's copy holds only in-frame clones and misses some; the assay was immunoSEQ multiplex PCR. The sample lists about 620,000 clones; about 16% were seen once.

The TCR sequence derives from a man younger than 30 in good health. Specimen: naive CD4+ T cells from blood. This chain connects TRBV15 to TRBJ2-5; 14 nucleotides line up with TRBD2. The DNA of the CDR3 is TGTGCCACCAGCAGAGGGACTAGCGGGGGGAACCAAGAGACCCAGTACTTC. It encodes CATSRGTSGGNQETQYF.